These 10 T cell receptor beta chains were sequenced from one sample in a study of cytomegalovirus exposure and HLA in healthy donors. Primers: 60 Vbeta forward and 13 Jbeta reverse. Method: immunoSEQ multiplex PCR; TCRdb's copy keeps in-frame clones and lacks some. The sample carries some 120,000 clones, about 80% recorded once. Sequencing was performed on PBMCs. These TCRs come from a man aged 30 to 45 in good health and CMV-seropositive.

The chain joins TRBV9 to TRBJ2-7, with a tentative D call TRBD2 (6 bases). The germline gives CDR1 SGDLS, CDR2 YYNGEE. V shed 0 bases and J shed 1 base, with 11 bases lying between them. The CDR3 is 15 amino acids. CDR3 DNA: TGTGCCAGCAGCGTAGGGGGGGAAGGTTCCTACGAGCAGTACTTC. It is translated as CASSVGGEGSYEQYF.

This clone was picked up one time. The V call is TRBV29-1, the J call TRBJ2-3, with 10 nucleotides matching TRBD1. The V gene's germline CDR1 is SQVTM and CDR2 ANQGSEA. V trimming: 7 bases; J trimming: 3 bases; junction bases outside the gene matches: 7. This CDR3 is 14 amino acids long. The CDR3 nucleotides are TGCAGCGGAAAACTGGGACAGGGGACAGATACGCAGTATTTT. Protein: CSGKLGQGTDTQYF.

The V gene is TRBV7-2, the J gene TRBJ2-3; 9 bases are a match to TRBD1. The germline V gene has CDR1 SGHTA and CDR2 FQGNSA. Trimming removed 5 bases from V and 4 bases from J; junction bases left unmatched: 7. The CDR3 is 15 residues long. For the CDR3, the DNA is TGTGCCAGCAGCATTATGGGACAGGGTTCAGATACGCAGTATTTT. Protein: CASSIMGQGSDTQYF.

V gene TRBV7-8 combines with J gene TRBJ2-3; 10 positions match TRBD2. This CDR3 is built from 19 residues. After removal of 0 bases from V and 6 bases from J, the junction contained 15 bases not matched to a gene. Germline CDR1 is SGHVS and CDR2 is FQNEAQ. CDR3 DNA sequence: TGTGCCAGCAGCTTAGCGGGCGGGGGGAGCGGGAGGGCCATCGATACGCAGTATTTT. Translated: CASSLAGGGSGRAIDTQYF.

The V and J genes are TRBV6-4 and TRBJ2-1; 10 positions agree with TRBD2. The V and J ends lost 2 bases and 9 bases, in that order; junction bases with no gene match: 10. The CDR3 sequence is 16 residues long. Germline V gives CDR1 MRHNA, CDR2 SNTAGT. DNA of the CDR3: TGTGCCAGCAGTGACACGTCGAGCGGGGGGGCGGCTGAGCAGTTCTTC. Its translation is CASSDTSSGGAAEQFF.

The rearrangement links TRBV7-9 to TRBJ2-3, with 11 bases fitting TRBD2. CDR1 and CDR2 (germline): SEHNR, FQNEAQ (reference sequence). This CDR3 has 16 residues. V was clipped by 6 bases and J by 2 bases; unmatched bases: 7. The CDR3, as DNA: TGTGCCAGCAGACCAATAGCGGGAGGGTTCACAGATACGCAGTATTTT. It codes for CASRPIAGGFTDTQYF.

The chain employs TRBV4-2 and TRBJ1-2; 10 positions agree with TRBD1. V was pared by 9 bases and J by 3 bases, with 7 bases of the junction left unmatched. Germline V lookup: CDR1 LGHNA, CDR2 YNFKEQ. This CDR3 is 14 amino acids long. CDR3 sequence reads: CASGSGTGDYGYTF. The CDR3 DNA reads TGTGCCAGTGGGTCCGGGACAGGGGACTATGGCTACACCTTC.

There are a few counts of this clone. This sequence joins TRBV10-2 and TRBJ2-6; D may be TRBD1 (6 bases). The CDR3 sequence is 15 residues long. The V end was cut by 8 bases, the J end by 2 bases, with 13 bases between. CDR1 and CDR2 (germline): WSHSY, SAAADI. Written as DNA, the CDR3 is TGCGCCAGCGGCGATACAGGGACTGGGGCCAACGTCCTGACTTTC. This codes for CASGDTGTGANVLTF.

This clone was seen a few times. The V and J genes are TRBV30 and TRBJ2-3; 10 nucleotides align to TRBD2. With V trimmed by 3 bases and J by 4 bases, 7 bases remained unmatched. The CDR3 loop spans 15 amino acids. Germline-derived CDR1 and CDR2 are GTSNPN and SVGIG (reference sequence). The CDR3, as DNA: TGTGCCTGGAGCCTACTAGCGGGAACCGCAGATACGCAGTATTTT. As protein: CAWSLLAGTADTQYF. The full variable domain, completed using reference TRBV30 and TRBJ2-3, is SQTIHQWPATLVQPVGSPLSLECTVEGTSNPNLYWYRQAAGRGLQLLFYSVGIGQISSEVPQNLSASRPQDRQFILSSKKLLLSDSGFYLCAWSLLAGTADTQYFGPGTRLTVL.

This clone was found a few times. This chain uses TRBV6-1 with TRBJ1-2, with TRBD1 as a possible D gene (6 bases). The CDR3 loop spans 12 amino acids. V lost 6 bases to trimming and J lost 6 bases, with 11 bases between them. Germline CDR1 is MNHNS and CDR2 is SASEGT. CDR3 loop: CASRIHRDGYTF. CDR3 nucleotide sequence: TGTGCCAGCAGGATTCACAGGGATGGCTACACCTTC.